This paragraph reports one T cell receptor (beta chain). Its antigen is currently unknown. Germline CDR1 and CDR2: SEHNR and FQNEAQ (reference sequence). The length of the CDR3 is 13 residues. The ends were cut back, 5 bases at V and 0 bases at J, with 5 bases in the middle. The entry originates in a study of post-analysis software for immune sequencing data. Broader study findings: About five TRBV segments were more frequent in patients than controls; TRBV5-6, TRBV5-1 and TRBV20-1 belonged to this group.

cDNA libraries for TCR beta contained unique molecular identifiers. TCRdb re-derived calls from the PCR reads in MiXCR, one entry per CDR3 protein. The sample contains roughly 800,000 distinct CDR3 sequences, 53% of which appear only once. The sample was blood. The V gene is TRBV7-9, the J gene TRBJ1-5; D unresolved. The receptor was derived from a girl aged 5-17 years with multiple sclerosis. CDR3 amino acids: CASSINSNQPQHF. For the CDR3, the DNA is TGTGCCAGCAGCATAAATAGCAATCAGCCCCAGCATTTT.